Listed here are 10 T cell receptor beta chains from one sample, sequenced in a study of quantifying T cell responses using KT2 cells. Background on the study: RNA was reverse transcribed with TCR alpha and beta constant-region primers.

An oligo carrying a UMI was ligated to the cDNA 3' end. The first PCR ran 3 to 5 cycles with an equimolar RC1.1 and RC1.2 beta primer mix. One entry per CDR3 protein results from TCRdb running MiXCR on the UMI-ligation and nested PCR reads. The sample includes fewer than 50,000 distinct CDR3 sequences, approximately 10% of them seen just once. The sequencing input was PBMCs spiked with cells of the T cell clone KT2. Every receptor here comes from a human donor.

The V and J genes are TRBV3-1 and TRBJ1-3; no definite D call. V was cut by 4 bases and J by 4 bases, with 8 bases left in between. Per the germline V gene, CDR1 is LGHDT and CDR2 is YNNKEL (reference sequence). This CDR3 is 13 amino acids long. The CDR3 spells CASSPTLGNTIYF. CDR3 nucleotide sequence: TGTGCCAGCAGCCCAACGCTGGGAAACACCATATATTTT.

This clonotype has more than one count but fewer than ten. The chain uses TRBV29-1 and TRBJ2-7; D is perhaps TRBD2 (5 bases). The germline V and J ends were trimmed by 0 bases and 7 bases, with 13 bases remaining between them. This CDR3 has 13 residues. Germline V CDR1 and CDR2: SQVTM, ANQGSEA. CDR3 bases: TGCAGCGTTGAAGATCCCCAGCGGCGAGAGCAGTACTTC. Translated, it gives CSVEDPQRREQYF.

This clonotype has at least ten counts. This chain joins TRBV24-1 and TRBJ2-1; TRBD1 matches at 7 bases. Germline-derived CDR1 and CDR2 are KGHDR and SFDVKD. This CDR3 contains 14 residues. With V trimmed by 3 bases and J by 10 bases, 8 bases remained unmatched. The CDR3 here is CATSDAWDSTEQFF. The CDR3 region has the DNA TGTGCCACCAGTGATGCATGGGACAGTACGGAGCAGTTCTTC.

In its sample, this clonotype was seen a few times. The chain recombines TRBV12-3 or TRBV12-4 with TRBJ1-5; tentative D call: TRBD1 (5 bases). CDR3 length equals 13 residues. With 7 bases removed from V and 11 bases from J, the gap between germline ends came to 18 bases. This chain's CDR3 is CASTLGTTWAQHF. The DNA of the CDR3 is TGTGCCAGCACCCTAGGGACGACTTGGGCCCAGCATTTT.

The chain combines TRBV2 with TRBJ1-5; no definite D call. The germline V and J ends were trimmed by 6 bases and 0 bases, with 15 bases remaining between them. The CDR3 is 16 amino acids. Germline V gives CDR1 SNHLY, CDR2 FYNNEI. The CDR3 is CASRDAGGYSNQPQHF. CDR3 nucleotides: TGTGCCAGCAGGGACGCGGGAGGGTATAGCAATCAGCCCCAGCATTTT. Together with reference TRBV2 and TRBJ1-5, the CDR3 gives the full variable domain: EPEVTQTPSHQVTQMGQEVILRCVPISNHLYFYWYRQILGQKVEFLVSFYNNEISEKSEIFDDQFSVERPDGSNFTLKIRSTKLEDSAMYFCASRDAGGYSNQPQHFGDGTRLSIL.

V and J are TRBV5-6 and TRBJ2-5, with TRBD2 matching 12 bases. Germline loops: CDR1 SGHDT, CDR2 YYEEEE. With 0 bases clipped from V and 3 bases from J, the junction kept 15 bases outside the gene matches. The CDR3 covers 20 residues. CDR3 amino acids: CASSLGFRTSGNPKKETQYF. DNA for the CDR3: TGTGCCAGCAGCTTGGGGTTCCGGACTAGCGGGAATCCAAAGAAAGAGACCCAGTACTTC. The whole variable domain, filled in from reference TRBV5-6 and TRBJ2-5, reads DAGVTQSPTHLIKTRGQQVTLRCSPKSGHDTVSWYQQALGQGPQFIFQYYEEEERQRGNFPDRFSGHQFPNYSSELNVNALLLGDSALYLCASSLGFRTSGNPKKETQYFGPGTRLLVL.

This clonotype appeared a few times. This chain connects TRBV6-1 to TRBJ1-4; D unresolved. Germline V CDR1 and CDR2: MNHNS, SASEGT. This CDR3 contains 13 residues. Trimming stripped 7 bases from V and 4 bases from J, with 10 bases between. CDR3 DNA sequence: TGTGCCAGCAAGCCAGACTTTAATGAAAAACTGTTTTTT. The encoded protein is CASKPDFNEKLFF.

This clonotype has a handful of counts. The genes are TRBV25-1 and TRBJ1-2; maybe TRBD1 (5 bases). There are 11 residues in the CDR3. In germline, CDR1 is MGHDK, CDR2 SYGVNS. Trimming left V 2 bases short and J 10 bases short, with 8 bases between. The CDR3 region is CASSEGGPYTF. The CDR3 nucleotides are TGTGCCAGCAGTGAAGGGGGACCCTACACCTTC.

This clonotype showed up many times. The rearrangement links TRBV12-3 or TRBV12-4 to TRBJ2-3; 7 bases are shared with TRBD2. This CDR3 is 14 amino acids long. J lost 2 bases, V lost 3 bases, and 2 bases had no gene match. CDR3 in DNA: TGTGCCAGCAGTTTTGGGACTACCACAGATACGCAGTATTTT. Its translation is CASSFGTTTDTQYF.

The chain has TRBV2 and TRBJ1-1, with D maybe TRBD1 (6 bases). The CDR3 is 13 residues long. Trimming shortened V by 10 bases and J by 4 bases, and 16 bases separated the two germline ends. CDR1 and CDR2 from the germline V gene are SNHLY and FYNNEI. CDR3 sequence: CAIPGQLGTEAFF. For the CDR3, the DNA is TGTGCCATCCCAGGACAGTTGGGCACTGAAGCTTTCTTT.